This T cell receptor beta chain was recorded in a study of circulating and synovial CD4+ cells in juvenile arthritis. Overall study results and limits: Circulating pathogenic-like and bulk T cells looked alike by Vbeta family usage. Bulk blood CD4 repertoires were more diverse than these. Compared with bulk blood, circulating pathogenic-like lymphocytes shared substantially more CDR3 sequences with synovial T cells.

Libraries were prepared by immunoSEQ multiplex PCR; TCRdb keeps only in-frame clonotypes and omits some of them. The sample has about 32,000 clones, roughly 95% seen once. Remarks on this clone: What it binds is unknown.

CDR1 LGHNA and CDR2 YNFKEQ come from the germline V gene. The V gene end was trimmed by 3 bases and the J gene end by 4 bases; junction bases not matched to a gene: 9. The CDR3 totals 17 residues. The sequence was obtained from a human donor with juvenile idiopathic arthritis. The genes are TRBV4-2 and TRBJ2-1; TRBD1 aligns across 10 bases. The sequenced material came from CD4+ T cells from blood. The CDR3 here is CASSQGPDRGGYNEQFF. CDR3 bases: TGTGCCAGCAGCCAGGGACCGGACAGGGGGGGATACAATGAGCAGTTCTTC.